This TCR beta chain was profiled in a study of blood T cell repertoires in COVID-19. Only in-frame clones appear in the TCRdb table, and some are missing; sequencing was by immunoSEQ multiplex PCR. The profile covers about 170,000 clones, with less than 90% appearing a single time and under 4.5% taken by the ten largest. Germline V gene sequence: CDR1 MDHEN, CDR2 SYDVKM. CDR3 length equals 14 residues. V gave up 7 bases and J gave up 1 base, with 13 bases separating them. V usage is TRBV28 and J usage is TRBJ1-2; D perhaps matches TRBD1 (5 bases). The material sequenced was PBMCs or T cells enriched from blood (not recorded which). This TCR was sampled from a woman aged 45-65 years who had recovered from COVID-19. CDR3 protein: CASTPTDSNYGYTF. CDR3 bases: TGTGCCAGCACCCCAACCGACAGTAACTATGGCTACACCTTC.